Listed below are T cell receptor beta chains from one sample, sequenced in a study of T cells in localized non-small cell lung cancer. Profiled with immunoSEQ multiplex PCR; TCRdb holds only in-frame clones, not every one. The sample has 17,000 or so clones, approximately 82% seen once. The source material was peripheral blood, sampled before any cancer treatment. The receptor set was obtained from a male donor older than 55 with stage III lung adenocarcinoma. The CDR3 runs from the conserved cysteine through the conserved F or W. The D gene is left open where the match is weak. Expanded clones get a size class; other rows say once, few or many, or leave the size out.

v_call	d_call	j_call	clone_size	cdr3_nt	cdr3_aa
TRBV6-1	TRBD2	TRBJ2-7	NA	TGTGCCAGCAGTGAAGCGAGGAGCGGGGCCCACGAGCAGTACTTC	CASSEARSGAHEQYF
TRBV27	NA	TRBJ2-1	NA	TGTGCCAGCAGTTTAAGAGTGCCGGGGCGAGGGGAGCCCTACAATGAGCAGTTCTTC	CASSLRVPGRGEPYNEQFF
TRBV13	TRBD1	TRBJ2-7	NA	TGTGCCAGCAGCTCAGGACAGGGCTACTACGAGCAGTACTTC	CASSSGQGYYEQYF
TRBV18	NA	TRBJ2-1	NA	TGTGCCAGCTCAAGCGAAGGGTCGAATGAGCAGTTCTTC	CASSSEGSNEQFF
TRBV5-6	NA	TRBJ1-5	once	TGTGCCAGCAGCGCTAACAATCAGCCCCAGCATTTT	CASSANNQPQHF
TRBV7-9	NA	TRBJ2-3	once	TGTGCCAGCAGCCCTTCACTAGACGCAGATACGCAGTATTTT	CASSPSLDADTQYF
TRBV11-1	NA	TRBJ1-1	few	TGTGCCAGCAGCTTACAGGGCTTGGAAGCTTTCTTT	CASSLQGLEAFF
TRBV30	NA	TRBJ1-2	NA	TGTGCCTGGAGTGGTGGCTATGGCTACACCTTC	CAWSGGYGYTF
TRBV18	TRBD1	TRBJ2-7	NA	TGTGCCAGCTCACCCCGGACAGGGGGCGAGCAGTACTTC	CASSPRTGGEQYF
TRBV10-2	NA	TRBJ1-5	once	TGCGCCAGCAGTGAGTTGGGGGGGGTAAGCAATCAGCCCCAGCATTTT	CASSELGGVSNQPQHF
TRBV28	NA	TRBJ1-5	NA	TGTGCCAGCAGCTCAGGGGTTAGCAATCAGCCCCAGCATTTT	CASSSGVSNQPQHF